Each of the 12 T cell receptor beta chains below was sequenced from the same sample in a study of T-cell memory formation after mild COVID-19. One entry per CDR3 protein results from TCRdb running MiXCR on the 5' RACE reads. Among roughly 300,000 distinct CDR3 sequences listed, around 15% were seen once. Sequenced sample: PBMCs or a T cell subset sorted from them (not recorded which). The origin of the receptors is a man between 18 and 35 years old who had mild COVID-19 (a few samples of this study predate the infection). Cell type and time point are not known.

The J gene is TRBJ1-1, the V gene TRBV29-1; TRBD1 aligns across 8 bases. The CDR3 loop spans 14 amino acids. V was pared by 4 bases and J by 5 bases, with 9 bases of the junction left unmatched. Looked up from germline, CDR1 is SQVTM and CDR2 is ANQGSEA. The CDR3 sequence: CSVAGRGRETEAFF. CDR3 sequence (DNA): TGCAGCGTTGCAGGCAGGGGGCGGGAAACTGAAGCTTTCTTT.

This chain uses TRBV7-8 with TRBJ1-1; TRBD1 matches at 8 bases. The V gene end was trimmed by 5 bases and the J gene end by 4 bases; junction bases not matched to a gene: 12. CDR1 is SGHVS and CDR2 is FQNEAQ in the germline V gene. The CDR3 contains 16 residues. The CDR3 coding sequence is TGTGCCAGCAGCCTACACCGTACAGGGGGAATCACTGAAGCTTTCTTT. Its translation is CASSLHRTGGITEAFF.

The chain's CDR3 is CASSPRERVYEQYF. CDR3 nucleotide sequence: TGTGCCAGCAGCCCTCGGGAGCGGGTCTACGAGCAGTACTTC. The rearrangement uses TRBV9 and TRBJ2-7, with D possibly matching TRBD2 (6 bases). Germline values: CDR1 SGDLS, CDR2 YYNGEE. This CDR3 contains 14 residues. Trimming took off 4 bases at V and 3 bases at J, with 14 bases between the two ends.

This clonotype was detected a few times. The chain is built from TRBV7-9 and TRBJ2-7; maybe TRBD2 (6 bases). Germline CDR1 and CDR2: SEHNR and FQNEAQ (reference sequence). The germline V and J ends were trimmed by 5 bases and 1 base, with 15 bases remaining between them. The CDR3 is 15 residues long. The CDR3 DNA reads as TGTGCCAGCAGCCCCTCGGTTGGGACTTCCTACGAGCAGTACTTC. Its protein product is CASSPSVGTSYEQYF.

This chain connects TRBV29-1 to TRBJ2-3; D remains unclear. The V gene lost 6 bases and the J gene lost 0 bases, with 13 bases spanning the gap. Germline V lookup: CDR1 SQVTM, CDR2 ANQGSEA. The CDR3 has 14 residues. The CDR3 DNA reads as TGCAGCGTCGCGCTTACGACTAGCACAGATACGCAGTATTTT. This sequence encodes CSVALTTSTDTQYF.

This clonotype was detected only a few times. The chain joins TRBV20-1 to TRBJ1-6; D possibly corresponds to TRBD1 (6 bases). From germline, CDR1 is DFQATT and CDR2 SNEGSKA (reference sequence). This CDR3 region has 13 residues. Trimming shortened V by 4 bases and J by 9 bases, and 13 bases separated the two germline ends. CDR3 DNA sequence: TGCAGTGCTATCCCGGGGGGCGGTTCACCCCTCCACTTT. As protein: CSAIPGGGSPLHF.

J is TRBJ2-2 and V is TRBV4-2, with 13 bases lining up with TRBD2. Germline values: CDR1 LGHNA, CDR2 YNFKEQ. After removal of 0 bases from V and 7 bases from J, the junction contained 5 bases not matched to a gene. CDR3 size: 17 residues. DNA for the CDR3: TGTGCCAGCAGCCAAGATACTAGCGGGGGGGCCGGCGGGGAGCTGTTTTTT. Protein sequence: CASSQDTSGGAGGELFF.

The chain combines TRBV18 with TRBJ2-1; D is perhaps TRBD1 (5 bases). Trimming pared 4 bases from V and 2 bases from J, leaving 21 bases between. Germline CDR1 and CDR2: KGHSH and LQKENI. CDR3 length equals 18 residues. The CDR3 bases are TGTGCCAGCTCACAGGGTCCAGGGTCCCCTGTTGCCTACAATGAGCAGTTCTTC. Its translation: CASSQGPGSPVAYNEQFF. Full variable domain (outside the CDR3, taken from reference TRBV18 and TRBJ2-1): NAGVMQNPRHLVRRRGQEARLRCSPMKGHSHVYWYRQLPEEGLKFMVYLQKENIIDESGMPKERFSAEFPKEGPSILRIQQVVRGDSAAYFCASSQGPGSPVAYNEQFFGPGTRLTVL.

This clonotype was counted ten times or more. This chain joins TRBV7-2 and TRBJ1-2; D is ambiguous. This CDR3 has 13 residues. V dropped 2 bases and J dropped 4 bases, with 8 bases sitting between them. Germline V gives CDR1 SGHTA, CDR2 FQGNSA. In nucleotides, the CDR3 is TGTGCCAGCAGCTTAAATCCGGGCTATGGCTACACCTTC. Amino acids: CASSLNPGYGYTF.

The sample holds a few counts of this clonotype. The gene calls are TRBV7-3 and TRBJ1-3, with D maybe TRBD1 (5 bases). Trimming removed 2 bases at V and 2 bases at J, with 7 bases between. This CDR3 is built from 14 residues. In germline, CDR1 is SGHTA, CDR2 FQGTGA. CDR3 sequence (DNA): TGTGCCAGCAGCTTACCGGGACCTGGAAACACCATATATTTT. The encoded protein is CASSLPGPGNTIYF. Based on the CDR3 plus reference TRBV7-3 and TRBJ1-3, the full variable domain is GAGVSQTPSNKVTEKGKYVELRCDPISGHTALYWYRQSLGQGPEFLIYFQGTGAADDSGLPNDRFFAVRPEGSVSTLKIQRTERGDSAVYLCASSLPGPGNTIYFGEGSWLTVV.

CDR3 sequence: CASSHRDRGLNIQYF. CDR3 sequence (DNA): TGTGCCAGCAGCCATCGAGACAGGGGACTGAACATTCAGTACTTC. The V gene is TRBV3-1, the J gene TRBJ2-4; 8 bases line up with TRBD1. CDR1 is LGHDT, CDR2 YNNKEL, per germline (reference sequence). CDR3 length: 15 amino acids. Germline trimming cut 3 bases from V and 7 bases from J; bases unmatched to any gene: 8.

This clonotype appeared a few times. V is TRBV7-2 and J is TRBJ1-5; TRBD1 aligns across 7 bases. Per germline, CDR1 SGHTA and CDR2 FQGNSA. CDR3 length equals 15 residues. Trimming cost V 5 bases and J 3 bases; bases outside gene matches: 7. CDR3 nucleotides: TGTGCCAGCAGCCTATGGACAGGACTCAATCAGCCCCAGCATTTT. This codes for CASSLWTGLNQPQHF.